This TCR beta chain was obtained from a study of T cell responses to AZD1222 COVID-19 vaccine (dated by TCRdb to the early 2020s). At the level of the whole study: AZD1222 recipients with second doses at about 4 weeks or about 12 weeks were pooled, because spike-specific TCR depth and breadth did not differ between schedules. TCR sequencing covered 230 or so trial participants: some 210 given two doses of AZD1222 and around 25 given two doses of MenACWY control vaccine. Trial participants were enrolled into age subgroups of 18-55, 56-69 and 70-plus years, which contained 148, 28 and 57 TCR-sequenced participants, respectively.

The time point label for this specimen denotes: baseline before first vaccination. Vaccinee samples came from UK trials COV001 and COV002, including a single-blind randomized controlled phase 2/3 trial of AZD1222 (ChAdOx1 nCoV-19) in healthy adults. For TCRbeta chain sequencing, PBMC samples were collected from trial participants at day 0 and at day 28 after the second dose. The CDR3 regions of human TCRbeta chains were analyzed by immunosequencing. In the paper's pipeline: TCRs in the repertoires were compared against a reference library of SARS-CoV-2-specific TCRs that had been generated with the MIRA antigen-specificity platform. Breadth was defined as the fraction of unique TCRs that were SARS-CoV-2-associated, and depth was defined as the fraction of total T cells that were SARS-CoV-2-associated. Using the MIRA data, each spike-specific TCR was mapped to the spike region that the TCR reacts to and placed in a CD4 or CD8 class. Log10-transformed breadth and depth values were compared by one-way ANOVA with Sidak's multiple comparisons tests. TCRdb limited this immuneACCESS table to in-frame rearrangements with V and J called. A share of clones is missing; checked studies link under half to unresolved V genes, and the rest is unexplained. That table supplies the V and J calls and clone size; D and trimming were determined from the DNA. Present in this sample are 140,000 to 150,000 clones, roughly nine tenths of which were seen just once. Roughly 1.7% of the sample comes from the top ten.

Study-wide findings and limitations: Conclusions about previously exposed vaccinees are limited because only a handful of AZD1222 recipients were SARS-CoV-2 seropositive at baseline. Because no day 14 peak-response samples were available, the repertoires could be characterized only after the peak T cell response. CD4 TCRs associated with the vaccine covered the entire spike protein, and the dominant responses were in regions 160-218 and 743-854. Epitopes outside the regions mutated in the B.1.351 and B.1.1.7 variants were reportedly recognized by nearly half of the unique spike-specific TCRs. After two AZD1222 doses, both the breadth and the depth of spike-specific TCRs were significantly higher than at day 0 and than in MenACWY recipients. The 56-69-year group was small, and its depth increase did not reach significance, likely because of low power. Participants were mostly white British, with more females than males. The authors suggested clonal diversity may have been underestimated.

In this sample, this clone turned up a few times. Its recognized antigen is unknown. No much larger clone is present one base from it, and per-base qualities are unavailable. The germline V gene supplies CDR1 MNHEY and CDR2 SVGAGI. V loses 6 bases of germline sequence and J loses 4 bases, and the interval between the two ends is 18 bases. Including the terminal cysteine and phenylalanine, the CDR3 comprises 15 residues. The kept DNA is CDR3 alone, 45 bases in frame from the first base. The sequence derives from an adult in good health. The rearrangement combines TRBV6-5 with TRBJ1-1; the D region possibly corresponds to TRBD1 (6 bases align). The sequences come from peripheral blood, collected on day 0 of AZD1222 vaccination. The bases are TGTGCCAGCAGAACGGAGGGGGGGCGGGGCACTGAAGCTTTCTTT. This is translated as CASRTEGGRGTEAFF.